One sample yielded the 20 T cell receptor beta chains listed below, sequenced in a study of healthy donors' naive CD4 and CD8 T cells. A linear amplification protocol produced the TCR libraries from roughly 550 ng of total RNA. MiXCR, applied by TCRdb to the reads, yields one record per CDR3 protein. The sample holds approximately 180,000 distinct CDR3 sequences, 65% to 80% seen once. Source material: naive CD4+ and CD8+ T cells sorted from blood, pooled from several donors. These receptors originate from a pool of human donors in good health; the sample pools cells from several healthy donors.

The chain joins TRBV29-1 to TRBJ1-5, with D unresolved. Germline V CDR1 and CDR2: SQVTM, ANQGSEA. CDR3 length: 14 residues. V lost 8 bases and J lost 0, with 14 bases in between. The CDR3 region is CSMGRGYSNQPQHF. The CDR3 DNA is TGCAGCATGGGCCGTGGATATAGCAATCAGCCCCAGCATTTT.

The chain joins TRBV29-1 to TRBJ2-1; 13 bases match TRBD2. The germline gives CDR1 SQVTM, CDR2 ANQGSEA. The ends lost 6 bases at V and 1 base at J; junction bases unmatched: 12. This CDR3 has 18 amino acids. CDR3 coding DNA: TGCAGCGTAGCACCACTAGCGGGAGGGCCAGGGTCCTACAATGAGCAGTTCTTC. Its protein is CSVAPLAGGPGSYNEQFF.

A single count supports this clonotype. This rearrangement joins TRBV15 to TRBJ2-7; D unresolved. The CDR3 extends over 15 amino acids. Germline CDR1 reads LNHNV; CDR2 reads YYDKDF (reference sequence). V shed 0 bases and J shed 1 base, with 10 bases lying between them. The CDR3 spells CATSRDQRESYEQYV. The CDR3, as DNA: TGTGCCACCAGCAGAGACCAGCGCGAATCCTACGAGCAGTACGTC.

The chain has TRBV7-8 and TRBJ2-7, with D perhaps TRBD2 (6 bases). The germline gives CDR1 SGHVS, CDR2 FQNEAQ. CDR3 length: 13 amino acids. V dropped 5 bases and J dropped 5 bases, with 13 bases sitting between them. The CDR3 coding sequence is TGTGCCAGCAGCCCCGCCCCGGGGGACGAGCAGTACTTC. Encoded protein: CASSPAPGDEQYF. The variable domain in full, completed from reference TRBV7-8 and TRBJ2-7, reads GAGVSQSPRYKVAKRGQDVALRCDPISGHVSLFWYQQALGQGPEFLTYFQNEAQLDKSGLPSDRFFAERPEGSVSTLKIQRTQQEDSAVYLCASSPAPGDEQYFGPGTRLTVT.

V usage is TRBV10-3 and J usage is TRBJ2-7; tentative D call: TRBD1 (6 bases). Between the trimmed V and J ends, which lost 6 bases and 1 base, there was a span of 10 bases. CDR1 is ENHRY and CDR2 is SYGVKD in the germline V gene. The CDR3 totals 13 residues. Here the CDR3 DNA reads TGTGCCATCAGGCCAGGACAGTCCTACGAGCAGTACTTC. Protein product: CAIRPGQSYEQYF.

This sequence joins TRBV30 and TRBJ1-6, with a possible D match to TRBD1 (6 bases). Germline CDR1 is GTSNPN and CDR2 is SVGIG (reference sequence). The CDR3 totals 13 residues. Trimming removed 1 base at V and 7 bases at J, with 8 bases between. The CDR3 here is CAWSAGENSPLHF. CDR3 in DNA: TGTGCCTGGAGTGCAGGGGAAAATTCACCCCTCCACTTT. Drawing the rest from reference TRBV30 and TRBJ1-6, the complete variable domain is SQTIHQWPATLVQPVGSPLSLECTVEGTSNPNLYWYRQAAGRGLQLLFYSVGIGQISSEVPQNLSASRPQDRQFILSSKKLLLSDSGFYLCAWSAGENSPLHFGNGTRLTVT.

V gene TRBV6-5 combines with J gene TRBJ1-1; 7 positions match TRBD1. The germline V gene encodes CDR1 MNHEY and CDR2 SVGAGI. The CDR3 runs to 13 residues. J lost 5 bases, V lost 6 bases, and 6 bases had no gene match. CDR3 DNA sequence: TGTGCCAGCAGCTACAGGGGACGGACTGAAGCTTTCTTT. Amino acid sequence: CASSYRGRTEAFF.

The J gene is TRBJ2-3, the V gene TRBV29-1; 8 bases map to TRBD2. The CDR3 extends over 14 amino acids. In germline, CDR1 is SQVTM, CDR2 ANQGSEA. V lost 6 bases, J lost 4 bases, and 9 bases stayed unmatched. CDR3 DNA sequence: TGCAGCGTGAGGGGACTAGAGTCTTCAGATACGCAGTATTTT. As protein: CSVRGLESSDTQYF.

The chain is built from TRBV29-1 and TRBJ1-3; D gene unclear. V shed 6 bases and J shed 10 bases, with 13 bases lying between them. This CDR3 is 11 amino acids long. Germline CDR1 SQVTM, CDR2 ANQGSEA. CDR3 DNA: TGCAGCGTAACTGACCGACATACCATATATTTT. This encodes CSVTDRHTIYF.

This chain uses TRBV10-3 with TRBJ1-1, with 7 bases lining up with TRBD1. Trimming took 8 bases from V and 1 from J; bases not matched to a gene: 4. Germline CDR1 reads ENHRY; CDR2 reads SYGVKD. The CDR3 runs to 13 residues. This CDR3 reads CAISNRGNTEAFF. Here the CDR3 DNA reads TGTGCCATCTCGAACAGGGGGAACACTGAAGCTTTCTTT.

The J gene is TRBJ1-2, the V gene TRBV29-1, with no clear D. The CDR3 has 13 amino acids. The germline V and J ends were trimmed by 4 bases and 1 base, with 10 bases remaining between them. From germline, CDR1 is SQVTM and CDR2 ANQGSEA. This chain's CDR3 is CSVGGSGNYGYTF. Written as DNA, the CDR3 is TGCAGCGTTGGGGGTTCCGGTAACTATGGCTACACCTTC.

The CDR3 DNA reads as TGTGCCAGCAGCTTAGCCGGAGACGAGCAGTACTTC. It codes for CASSLAGDEQYF. V usage is TRBV11-2 and J usage is TRBJ2-7, with no clear D. Trimming shortened V by 1 base and J by 5 bases, and 6 bases separated the two germline ends. The CDR3 consists of 12 residues. Germline CDR1 reads SGHAT; CDR2 reads FQNNGV.

This rearrangement joins TRBV19 to TRBJ1-3; 8 bases fit TRBD1. CDR3 size: 15 residues. J lost 8 bases, V lost 9 bases, and 15 bases had no gene match. Looked up from germline, CDR1 is LNHDA and CDR2 is SQIVND (reference sequence). The CDR3 sequence: CASLDRATFGDTIYF. DNA for the CDR3: TGTGCCAGCCTGGACAGGGCTACTTTCGGGGACACCATATATTTT.

This CDR3 is CSARQASGLTYNEQFF. CDR3 nucleotides: TGCAGTGCTAGACAGGCTAGCGGGTTGACCTACAATGAGCAGTTCTTC. This chain uses TRBV20-1 with TRBJ2-1, with 8 bases aligning to TRBD2. The J segment lost 2 bases and the V segment lost 2 bases, leaving 8 bases of the junction unmatched. Germline CDR1 is DFQATT and CDR2 is SNEGSKA (reference sequence). The CDR3 has 16 residues.

The chain combines TRBV4-3 with TRBJ2-5; TRBD2 agrees at 8 bases. Per the germline V gene, CDR1 is LGHNA and CDR2 is YSLEER. V lost 3 bases to trimming and J lost 5 bases; unmatched junction nucleotides: 8. CDR3 length: 15 amino acids. CDR3 coding DNA: TGCGCCAGCAGCCACCGAGCGGGAGTAGTGGAGACCCAGTACTTC. Protein product: CASSHRAGVVETQYF.

This chain connects TRBV27 to TRBJ1-5, with 7 bases matching TRBD1. The germline gives CDR1 MNHEY, CDR2 SMNVEV (reference sequence). The CDR3 runs to 14 residues. V lost 3 bases and J lost 4; bases outside the gene matches: 3. The CDR3 spells CASSFTGANQPQHF. DNA for the CDR3: TGTGCCAGCAGTTTCACAGGGGCGAATCAGCCCCAGCATTTT.

J is TRBJ2-7 and V is TRBV20-1, with a possible D match to TRBD2 (6 bases). Per germline, CDR1 DFQATT and CDR2 SNEGSKA (reference sequence). Trimming stripped 2 bases from V and 2 bases from J, with 19 bases between. CDR3 length equals 16 residues. CDR3 in DNA: TGCAGTGCTAGACCTGTAGTCGGCGGGGCCCCCTACGAGCAGTACTTC. It specifies CSARPVVGGAPYEQYF.

The J gene is TRBJ2-1, the V gene TRBV6-5, with D perhaps matching TRBD2 (5 bases). Germline values: CDR1 MNHEY, CDR2 SVGAGI. V was shortened by 10 bases and J by 9 bases, with 13 bases between the two germline ends. The CDR3 has 11 amino acids. CDR3 nucleotides: TGTGCCACCGTACTCGAGGGTGAGCAGTTCTTC. It encodes CATVLEGEQFF.

The rearrangement joins TRBV5-4 to TRBJ2-1; D possibly corresponds to TRBD2 (5 bases). Looked up from germline, CDR1 is SGHNT and CDR2 is YYREEE (reference sequence). This CDR3 is built from 12 residues. Trimming pared 3 bases from V and 9 bases from J, leaving 10 bases between. CDR3 sequence: CASSSTRFEQFF. The CDR3 nucleotides read TGTGCCAGCAGCTCCACTAGGTTTGAGCAGTTCTTC.

This clonotype was detected once. This chain connects TRBV6-5 to TRBJ2-5; no reliable D call. CDR1 is MNHEY, CDR2 SVGAGI, per germline. The V and J ends lost 6 bases and 1 base respectively, with 12 bases between them. The CDR3 sequence is 14 residues long. The CDR3 coding sequence is TGTGCCAGCAGCACCAACAAGCCCCAAGAGACCCAGTACTTC. Its translation is CASSTNKPQETQYF.